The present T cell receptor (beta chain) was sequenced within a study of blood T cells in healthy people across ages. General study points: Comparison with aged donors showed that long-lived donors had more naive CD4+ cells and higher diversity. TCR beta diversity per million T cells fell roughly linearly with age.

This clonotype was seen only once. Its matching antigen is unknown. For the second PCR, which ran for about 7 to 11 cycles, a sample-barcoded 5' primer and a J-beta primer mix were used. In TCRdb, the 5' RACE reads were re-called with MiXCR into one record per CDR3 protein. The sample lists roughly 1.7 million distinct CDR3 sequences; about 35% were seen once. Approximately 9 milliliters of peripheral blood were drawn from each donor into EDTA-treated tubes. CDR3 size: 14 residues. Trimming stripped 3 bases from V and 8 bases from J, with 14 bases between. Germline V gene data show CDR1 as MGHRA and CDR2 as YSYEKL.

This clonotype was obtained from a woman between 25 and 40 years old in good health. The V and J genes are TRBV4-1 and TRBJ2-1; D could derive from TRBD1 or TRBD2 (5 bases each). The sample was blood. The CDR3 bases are TGCGCCAGCAGCCAGATTGGGACCAGGGATGAGCAGTTCTTC. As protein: CASSQIGTRDEQFF.